The sequence of this T cell receptor (beta chain) was determined in a study of blood T cell repertoires in COVID-19. Whole-study context: COVID-19 samples from acute and convalescent phases originated in the United States, Italy and Spain. PBMCs, B-cell-depleted T cells, or T cells provided the cDNA or gDNA that made up the material.

Authors' analysis steps: Quantification of nucleated cells was approximated via reference gene primer amplification. The assay was immunoSEQ multiplex PCR, and TCRdb's table has in-frame clones only and misses some. V and J calls and clone size are copied from that table; D and trimming were computed from the DNA. The sample includes some 93,000 clones, 86% seen only once; the top ten take over 9%. Germline V gene sequence: CDR1 SGHRS, CDR2 YFSETQ. The junction had 7 bases not matched to a gene; V was cut back by 0 bases and J by 3 bases. CDR3 length equals 17 residues. The sequence derives from a man aged 50-60 years with acute or convalescent COVID-19. Sample: peripheral blood. V is TRBV5-1 and J is TRBJ1-4; 8 bases are shared with TRBD1. The CDR3 sequence: CASSLVPIQGANEKLFF. DNA for the CDR3: TGCGCCAGCAGCTTGGTTCCCATACAGGGGGCTAATGAAAAACTGTTTTTT.